The clone carrying this TCR beta chain occurred a few times. TCRdb passed the 5' RACE reads through MiXCR, listing each CDR3 protein once. The table shows roughly 500,000 distinct CDR3 sequences, with about 19% occurring only once. This specimen belongs to a study of T cells after yellow fever vaccination. For the study at large: Preparing low-cell-number fractions relied on SMART-Seq v4 Ultra Low Input.

The length of the CDR3 is 17 residues. Trimming shortened V by 5 bases and J by 5 bases, and 24 bases separated the two germline ends. Germline V gene data show CDR1 as DFQATT and CDR2 as SNEGSKA (reference sequence). Sample: PBMCs, taken 15 days after the yellow fever booster vaccination. V gene TRBV20-1 combines with J gene TRBJ1-4, with D maybe TRBD1 (5 bases). The receptor's source is a young man who received the YFV17D yellow fever vaccine. The CDR3 DNA reads as TGCAGTGCTCCCAGAGGTTCGGGGAAACGGGGGAATGAAAAACTGTTTTTT. Amino acids: CSAPRGSGKRGNEKLFF.